The 24 T cell receptor beta chains reported below all come from one sample, sequenced in a study of cytomegalovirus exposure and HLA in healthy donors. With 60 Vbeta and 13 Jbeta primers, the PCR was carried out. This table comes from immunoSEQ multiplex PCR, and its TCRdb copy is limited to in-frame clones, with some not included. The sample contains some 150,000 clones, roughly 77% of which appear only once. Sequenced material: PBMCs. The origin of the receptors is a human donor in good health.

The rearrangement links TRBV23-1 to TRBJ2-1; TRBD1 is a possible D gene (5 bases). TRBV23-1 is assigned to the ORF class and has an uncertain function. The germline V and J ends were trimmed by 4 bases and 6 bases, with 13 bases remaining between them. The CDR3 is made up of 14 amino acids. Here the CDR3 reads CASSPETVRNEQFF. In nucleotides, the CDR3 is TGCGCCAGCAGTCCTGAGACAGTCCGCAATGAGCAGTTCTTC.

This clone was counted once. The gene calls are TRBV5-1 and TRBJ2-2, with a tentative D call TRBD1 (6 bases). The CDR3 sequence is 15 residues long. V dropped 1 base and J dropped 7 bases, with 14 bases sitting between them. The V gene's germline CDR1 is SGHRS and CDR2 YFSETQ. Written as DNA, the CDR3 is TGCGCCAGCAGCTTGAGCAGGGGCCGCGGCGGGGAGCTGTTTTTT. Translating it yields CASSLSRGRGGELFF. Complete variable domain (other parts from reference TRBV5-1 and TRBJ2-2): KAGVTQTPRYLIKTRGQQVTLSCSPISGHRSVSWYQQTPGQGLQFLFEYFSETQRNKGNFPGRFSGRQFSNSRSEMNVSTLELGDSALYLCASSLSRGRGGELFFGEGSRLTVL.

This chain uses TRBV10-2 with TRBJ2-7, with D maybe TRBD2 (6 bases). Trimming shortened V by 3 bases and J by 2 bases, and 11 bases separated the two germline ends. Germline CDR1 is WSHSY and CDR2 is SAAADI. CDR3 length: 14 residues. CDR3 protein: CASSDERATYEQYF. The CDR3, as DNA: TGCGCCAGCAGTGATGAGCGGGCAACCTACGAGCAGTACTTC.

The chain carries TRBV5-4 and TRBJ2-7; the D gene is possibly TRBD2 (6 bases). CDR1 SGHNT and CDR2 YYREEE come from the germline V gene (reference sequence). Trimming took off 1 base at V and 5 bases at J, with 16 bases between the two ends. The CDR3 is 15 amino acids. This chain's CDR3 is CASSLFGGRVDEQYF. CDR3 nucleotide sequence: TGTGCCAGCAGCTTGTTCGGGGGAAGGGTGGACGAGCAGTACTTC.

The chain has TRBV5-4 and TRBJ2-1; the D gene is possibly TRBD2 (6 bases). The V end was cut by 4 bases, the J end by 8 bases, with 16 bases between. Germline CDR1 is SGHNT and CDR2 is YYREEE (reference sequence). The CDR3 is made up of 14 amino acids. The CDR3 DNA sequence: TGTGCCAGCAGCGGAGGGACTCCCGCTTATGAGCAGTTCTTC. Its protein product is CASSGGTPAYEQFF.

The V call is TRBV6-1, the J call TRBJ1-6; D might be TRBD1 (5 bases). The CDR3 is 15 amino acids. Between the trimmed V and J ends, which lost 3 bases and 9 bases, there was a span of 15 bases. Germline V gene lookup returns CDR1 MNHNS and CDR2 SASEGT. The CDR3: CASSDLRQGGSPLHF. In DNA, the CDR3 is TGTGCCAGCAGTGATCTACGGCAGGGTGGTTCACCCCTCCACTTT.

V and J are TRBV11-3 and TRBJ2-2, with D perhaps TRBD1 (5 bases). V was clipped by 5 bases and J by 1 base, with 8 bases between them. The CDR3 runs to 14 residues. Germline CDR1 is SGHNT and CDR2 is YENEEA. The DNA of the CDR3 is TGTGCCAGCAGCAAAGGGGAGAACACCGGGGAGCTGTTTTTT. Protein: CASSKGENTGELFF.

The chain joins TRBV4-1 to TRBJ1-1; TRBD1 aligns across 9 bases. Germline V gene sequence: CDR1 MGHRA, CDR2 YSYEKL. The V and J ends lost 3 bases and 7 bases, in that order; junction bases with no gene match: 3. The CDR3 covers 13 residues. The CDR3 nucleotides are TGCGCCAGCAGCCAGGACAGGGGAGTTGAAGCTTTCTTT. Amino acid sequence: CASSQDRGVEAFF.

The rearrangement links TRBV28 to TRBJ1-4, with a tentative D call TRBD1 (5 bases). V lost 1 base and J lost 4, with 19 bases in between. CDR1 is MDHEN and CDR2 is SYDVKM in the germline V gene. The CDR3 covers 18 residues. CDR3 loop: CASSLYLAGQGDNEKLFF. In DNA form, the CDR3 reads TGTGCCAGCAGTTTATACTTAGCGGGGCAGGGAGATAATGAAAAACTGTTTTTT.

The rearrangement joins TRBV27 to TRBJ2-1; D possibly corresponds to TRBD2 (7 bases). The CDR3 covers 11 residues. The germline V gene encodes CDR1 MNHEY and CDR2 SMNVEV (reference sequence). The V gene lost 6 bases and the J gene lost 10 bases, with 10 bases spanning the gap. CDR3 amino acids: CASRPGGEQFF. Written as DNA, the CDR3 is TGTGCCAGCAGGCCGGGGGGCGAGCAGTTCTTC.

A note on this clone: This specimen includes other DNA sequences encoding the same CDR3. The chain links TRBV27 to TRBJ1-5; 9 nucleotides match TRBD1. Trimming took 2 bases from V and 7 from J; bases not matched to a gene: 3. This CDR3 has 14 residues. Germline V gene data show CDR1 as MNHEY and CDR2 as SMNVEV (reference sequence). The CDR3 sequence is CASSLTGGGQPQHF. Here the CDR3 DNA reads TGTGCCAGCAGTTTAACAGGGGGCGGGCAGCCCCAGCATTTT.

This chain joins TRBV9 and TRBJ2-2; 7 bases map to TRBD1. The junction had 8 bases not matched to a gene; V was cut back by 2 bases and J by 7 bases. Germline-derived CDR1 and CDR2 are SGDLS and YYNGEE. The CDR3 consists of 15 residues. CDR3 nucleotide sequence: TGTGCCAGCAGCGTTCGGACAGGAGACAACGGGGAGCTGTTTTTT. This sequence encodes CASSVRTGDNGELFF.

The table lists this clone with a few counts. The chain recombines TRBV9 with TRBJ2-2; 10 bases align to TRBD1. CDR1 and CDR2 from the germline V gene are SGDLS and YYNGEE. The J segment lost 5 bases and the V segment lost 3 bases, leaving 4 bases of the junction unmatched. The CDR3 totals 15 residues. The CDR3 coding sequence is TGTGCCAGCAGCGCGACAGGGGGCGCGACCGGGGAGCTGTTTTTT. Its translation: CASSATGGATGELFF. Combining the CDR3 with reference TRBV9 and TRBJ2-2 gives the whole variable domain DSGVTQTPKHLITATGQRVTLRCSPRSGDLSVYWYQQSLDQGLQFLIQYYNGEERAKGNILERFSAQQFPDLHSELNLSSLELGDSALYFCASSATGGATGELFFGEGSRLTVL.

This chain links TRBV14 with TRBJ2-1, with D possibly matching TRBD2 (6 bases). Germline V CDR1 and CDR2: SGHDN, FVKESK. Trimming pared 4 bases from V and 1 base from J, leaving 11 bases between. The CDR3 has 15 amino acids. Here the CDR3 DNA reads TGTGCCAGCAGCCCTTCCCGGGGGTCCTACAATGAGCAGTTCTTC. Its protein product is CASSPSRGSYNEQFF.

The CDR3: CASSPGRSSYNEQFF. CDR3 coding DNA: TGTGCCAGCTCCCCGGGGAGGAGCTCCTACAATGAGCAGTTCTTC. The chain uses TRBV27 and TRBJ2-1, with TRBD2 as a possible D gene (6 bases). CDR3 length: 15 amino acids. Germline assignment: CDR1 MNHEY and CDR2 SMNVEV (reference sequence). Deletions cut 8 bases from V and 0 bases from J, with 14 bases between.

The rearrangement uses TRBV18 and TRBJ2-7; the D is unclear. V was trimmed by 6 bases and J by 2 bases, leaving 14 bases between them. Germline CDR1 is KGHSH and CDR2 is LQKENI. CDR3 length: 14 amino acids. Here the CDR3 reads CASSARPLPYEQYF. CDR3 nucleotide sequence: TGTGCCAGCTCGGCCCGACCACTACCCTACGAGCAGTACTTC.

J is TRBJ1-1 and V is TRBV4-2, with a weak D call TRBD1 (6 bases). Between the trimmed V and J ends, which lost 1 base and 0 bases, there was a span of 12 bases. Germline CDR1 and CDR2: LGHNA and YNFKEQ. The CDR3 consists of 16 residues. For the CDR3, the DNA is TGTGCCAGCAGCCAAGGGGCAGGGGAGCTGAACACTGAAGCTTTCTTT. Amino acids: CASSQGAGELNTEAFF.

The chain links TRBV4-1 to TRBJ2-2, with D unclear. The CDR3 is 14 residues long. CDR1 and CDR2 from the germline V gene are MGHRA and YSYEKL. Trimming took 0 bases from V and 6 from J, leaving 8 bases between them. As DNA, the CDR3 is TGCGCCAGCAGCCAAGAATGGCTTCCCGGGGAGCTGTTTTTT. It translates to CASSQEWLPGELFF.

V and J are TRBV5-4 and TRBJ1-1; the D is unclear. The CDR3 totals 14 residues. Trimming left V 0 bases short and J 2 bases short, with 8 bases between. Germline loops: CDR1 SGHNT, CDR2 YYREEE (reference sequence). The CDR3 nucleotides read TGTGCCAGCAGCTTGGCATCGGGTAACACTGAAGCTTTCTTT. It translates to CASSLASGNTEAFF.

The CDR3, as DNA: TGTGCCAGCAGCTTCCGGGACAGGGGTTGGACTGAAGCTTTCTTT. Its translation: CASSFRDRGWTEAFF. The chain combines TRBV11-2 with TRBJ1-1, with TRBD1 identical over 10 bases. This CDR3 has 15 residues. Looked up from germline, CDR1 is SGHAT and CDR2 is FQNNGV. J was trimmed by 5 bases and V by 3 bases; bases with no gene match: 6.

This clone was seen a handful of times. The chain has TRBV27 and TRBJ2-7, with D perhaps matching TRBD2 (6 bases). Per germline, CDR1 MNHEY and CDR2 SMNVEV (reference sequence). The V end lost 3 bases, the J end lost 7 bases, and 13 bases lay between the germline ends. The CDR3 contains 13 residues. CDR3 residues: CASSFVGSYEQYF. The CDR3, as DNA: TGTGCCAGCAGTTTCGTCGGGAGCTATGAGCAGTACTTC.

The genes are TRBV1 and TRBJ1-6; the table's D call TRBD1 went unverified against the DNA. TRBV1 is shown as a pseudogene. The CDR3 is made up of 14 amino acids. This CDR3 is CTSSPRDRGSPLHF. The CDR3 DNA reads as TGCACCAGCAGCCCCCGGGACAGGGGTTCACCCCTCCACTTT.

This chain links TRBV27 with TRBJ1-2, with a tentative D call TRBD1 (6 bases). The CDR3 consists of 13 residues. CDR1 is MNHEY, CDR2 SMNVEV, per germline (reference sequence). The ends were cut back, 5 bases at V and 7 bases at J, with 14 bases in the middle. DNA of the CDR3: TGTGCCAGCAGTGTGACCAGGGGCTCTGGCTACACCTTC. Its translation: CASSVTRGSGYTF.

The gene calls are TRBV19 and TRBJ2-7; D is uncertain. Germline lookup yields CDR1 LNHDA and CDR2 SQIVND (reference sequence). V lost 5 bases and J 0 bases, leaving 11 bases between the germline ends. The CDR3 covers 14 residues. The CDR3 loop reads CASSVRFSSYEQYF. CDR3 coding DNA: TGTGCCAGTAGTGTGAGGTTCTCCTCCTACGAGCAGTACTTC.